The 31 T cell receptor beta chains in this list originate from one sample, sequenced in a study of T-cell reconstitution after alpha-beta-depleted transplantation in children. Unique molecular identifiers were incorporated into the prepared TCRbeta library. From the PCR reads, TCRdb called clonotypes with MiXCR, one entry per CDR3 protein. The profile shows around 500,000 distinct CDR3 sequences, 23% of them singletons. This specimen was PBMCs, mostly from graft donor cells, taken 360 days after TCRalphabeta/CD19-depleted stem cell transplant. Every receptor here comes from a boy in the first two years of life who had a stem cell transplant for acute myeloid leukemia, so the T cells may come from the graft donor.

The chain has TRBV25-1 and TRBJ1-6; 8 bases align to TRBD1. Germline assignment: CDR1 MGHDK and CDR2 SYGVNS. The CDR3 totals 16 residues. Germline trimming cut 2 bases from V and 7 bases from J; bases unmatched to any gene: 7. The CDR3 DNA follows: TGTGCCAGCAGTGAAAGGGGGACAGGAGCGAATTCACCCCTCCACTTT. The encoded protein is CASSERGTGANSPLHF.

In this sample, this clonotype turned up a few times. DNA of the CDR3: TGTGCCAGCATGGGACGGAAAAACATTCAGTACTTC. Encoded protein: CASMGRKNIQYF. The V call is TRBV7-9, the J call TRBJ2-4; possibly TRBD1 or TRBD2 for D (5 bases each). Germline V gives CDR1 SEHNR, CDR2 FQNEAQ (reference sequence). V lost 7 bases and J lost 4, with 8 bases in between. The CDR3 is 12 amino acids.

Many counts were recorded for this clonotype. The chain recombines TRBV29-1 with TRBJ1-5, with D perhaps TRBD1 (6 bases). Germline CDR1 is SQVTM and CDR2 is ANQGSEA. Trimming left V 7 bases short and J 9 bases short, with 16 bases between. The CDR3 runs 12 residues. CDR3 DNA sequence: TGCAGCGCCGGGACATCAGTTGGGCCCCAGCATTTT. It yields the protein CSAGTSVGPQHF. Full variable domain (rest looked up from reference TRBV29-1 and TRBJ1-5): SAVISQKPSRDICQRGTSLTIQCQVDSQVTMMFWYRQQPGQSLTLIATANQGSEATYESGFVIDKFPISRPNLTFSTLTVSNMSPEDSSIYLCSAGTSVGPQHFGDGTRLSIL.

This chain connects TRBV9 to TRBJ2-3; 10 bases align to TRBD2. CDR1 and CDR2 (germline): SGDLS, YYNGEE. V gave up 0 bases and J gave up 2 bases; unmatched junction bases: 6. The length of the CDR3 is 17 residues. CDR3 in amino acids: CASSVGGSGGATDTQYF. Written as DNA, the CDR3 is TGTGCCAGCAGCGTAGGAGGGAGCGGGGGGGCCACAGATACGCAGTATTTT.

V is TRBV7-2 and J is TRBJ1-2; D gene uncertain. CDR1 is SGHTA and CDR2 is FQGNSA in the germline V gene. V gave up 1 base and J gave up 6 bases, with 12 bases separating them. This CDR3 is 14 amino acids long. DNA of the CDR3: TGTGCCAGCAGCTTAGTTGCCAGGACGGATGGCTACACCTTC. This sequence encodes CASSLVARTDGYTF.

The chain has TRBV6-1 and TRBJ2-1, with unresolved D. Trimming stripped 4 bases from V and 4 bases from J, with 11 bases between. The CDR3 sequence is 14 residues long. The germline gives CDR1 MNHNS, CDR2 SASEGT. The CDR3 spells CASSARTLYNEQFF. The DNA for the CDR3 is TGTGCCAGCAGTGCGAGGACGCTGTACAATGAGCAGTTCTTC.

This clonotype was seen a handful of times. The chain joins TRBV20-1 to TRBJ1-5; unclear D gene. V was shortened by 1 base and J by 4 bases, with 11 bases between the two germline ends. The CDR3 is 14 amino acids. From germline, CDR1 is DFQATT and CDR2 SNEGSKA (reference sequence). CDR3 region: CSARGGLGNQPQHF. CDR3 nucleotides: TGCAGTGCTAGAGGCGGACTGGGGAATCAGCCCCAGCATTTT.

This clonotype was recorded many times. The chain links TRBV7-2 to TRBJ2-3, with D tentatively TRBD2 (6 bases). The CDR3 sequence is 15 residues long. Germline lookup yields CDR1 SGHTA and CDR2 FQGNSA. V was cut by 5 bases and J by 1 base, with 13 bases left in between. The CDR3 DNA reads TGTGCCAGCAGCGCGAGACTAGGCGGCACAGATACGCAGTATTTT. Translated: CASSARLGGTDTQYF.

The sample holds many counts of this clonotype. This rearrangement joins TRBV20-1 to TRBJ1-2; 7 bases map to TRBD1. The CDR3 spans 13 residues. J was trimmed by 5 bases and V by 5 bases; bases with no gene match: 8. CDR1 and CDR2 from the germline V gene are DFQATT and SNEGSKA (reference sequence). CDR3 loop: CSAYQGGPYGYTF. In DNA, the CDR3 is TGCAGTGCTTACCAAGGGGGCCCTTATGGCTACACCTTC.

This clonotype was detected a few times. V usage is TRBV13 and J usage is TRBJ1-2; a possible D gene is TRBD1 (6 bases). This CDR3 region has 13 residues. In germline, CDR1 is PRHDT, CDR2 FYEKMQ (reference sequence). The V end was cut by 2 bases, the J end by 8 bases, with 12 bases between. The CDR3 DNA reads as TGTGCCAGCAGCTTACCACAGGGACGGGGCTACACCTTC. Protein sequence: CASSLPQGRGYTF.

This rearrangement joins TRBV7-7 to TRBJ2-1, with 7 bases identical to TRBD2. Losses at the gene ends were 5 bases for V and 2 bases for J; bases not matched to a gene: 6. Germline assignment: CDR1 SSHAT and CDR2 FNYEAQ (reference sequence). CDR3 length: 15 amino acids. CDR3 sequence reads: CASSSGLGPYNEQFF. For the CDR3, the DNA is TGTGCCAGCAGCAGCGGACTAGGCCCCTACAATGAGCAGTTCTTC.

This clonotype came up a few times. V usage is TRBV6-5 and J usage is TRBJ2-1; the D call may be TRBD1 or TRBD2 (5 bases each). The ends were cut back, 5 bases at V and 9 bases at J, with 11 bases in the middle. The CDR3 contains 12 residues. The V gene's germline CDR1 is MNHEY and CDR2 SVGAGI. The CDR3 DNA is TGTGCCAGCAGTCTCCCAGGGAGTGAGCAGTTCTTC. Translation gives CASSLPGSEQFF.

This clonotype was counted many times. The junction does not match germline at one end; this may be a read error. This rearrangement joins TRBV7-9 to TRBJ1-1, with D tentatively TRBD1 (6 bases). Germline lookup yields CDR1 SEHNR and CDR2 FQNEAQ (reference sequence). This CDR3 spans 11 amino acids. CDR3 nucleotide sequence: TGTGCCAGCAGCTCCGGGACATTGCCCATTTTT. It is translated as CASSSGTLPIF.

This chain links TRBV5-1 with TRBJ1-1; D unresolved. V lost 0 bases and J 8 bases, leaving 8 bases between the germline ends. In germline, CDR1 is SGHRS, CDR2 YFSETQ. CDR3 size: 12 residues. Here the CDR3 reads CASSLGQNEAFF. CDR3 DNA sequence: TGCGCCAGCAGCTTGGGGCAGAACGAAGCTTTCTTT.

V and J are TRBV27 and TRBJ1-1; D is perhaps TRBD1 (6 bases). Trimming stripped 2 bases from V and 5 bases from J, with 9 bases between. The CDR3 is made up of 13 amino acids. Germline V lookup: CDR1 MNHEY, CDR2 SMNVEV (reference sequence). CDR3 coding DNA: TGTGCCAGCAGTTTAAGTGACAGGACTGAAGCTTTCTTT. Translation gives CASSLSDRTEAFF.

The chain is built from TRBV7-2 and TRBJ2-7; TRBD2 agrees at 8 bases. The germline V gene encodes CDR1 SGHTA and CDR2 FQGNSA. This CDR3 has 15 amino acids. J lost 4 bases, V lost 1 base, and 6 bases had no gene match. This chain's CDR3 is CASSLVGLDQYEQYF. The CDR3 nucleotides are TGTGCCAGCAGCTTAGTGGGACTAGACCAATACGAGCAGTACTTC.

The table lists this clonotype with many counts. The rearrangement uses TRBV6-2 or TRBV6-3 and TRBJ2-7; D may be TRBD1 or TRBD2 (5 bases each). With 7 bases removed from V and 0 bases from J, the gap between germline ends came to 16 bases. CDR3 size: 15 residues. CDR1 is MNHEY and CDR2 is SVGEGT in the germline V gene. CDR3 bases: TGTGCCAGCAAGTTGGCTGCAGGGAGCTCCTACGAGCAGTACGTC. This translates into CASKLAAGSSYEQYV.

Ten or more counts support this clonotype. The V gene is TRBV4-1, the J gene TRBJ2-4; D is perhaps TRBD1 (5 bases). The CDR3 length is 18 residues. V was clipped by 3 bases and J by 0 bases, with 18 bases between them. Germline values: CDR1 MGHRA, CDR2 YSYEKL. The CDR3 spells CASSHPPQGVLAKNIQYF. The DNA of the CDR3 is TGCGCCAGCAGCCATCCTCCCCAGGGCGTACTAGCCAAAAACATTCAGTACTTC.

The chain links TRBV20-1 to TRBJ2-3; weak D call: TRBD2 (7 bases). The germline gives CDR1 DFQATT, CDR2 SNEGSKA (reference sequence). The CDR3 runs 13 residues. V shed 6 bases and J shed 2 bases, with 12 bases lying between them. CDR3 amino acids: CSALGGLTDTQYF. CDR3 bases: TGCAGTGCCCTGGGGGGGCTCACAGATACGCAGTATTTT.

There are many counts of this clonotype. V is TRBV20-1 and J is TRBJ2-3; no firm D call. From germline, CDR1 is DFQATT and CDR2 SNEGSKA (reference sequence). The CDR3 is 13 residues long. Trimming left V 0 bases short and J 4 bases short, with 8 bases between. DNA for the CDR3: TGCAGTGCTAGAGATCCGGACCCAGATACGCAGTATTTT. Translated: CSARDPDPDTQYF.

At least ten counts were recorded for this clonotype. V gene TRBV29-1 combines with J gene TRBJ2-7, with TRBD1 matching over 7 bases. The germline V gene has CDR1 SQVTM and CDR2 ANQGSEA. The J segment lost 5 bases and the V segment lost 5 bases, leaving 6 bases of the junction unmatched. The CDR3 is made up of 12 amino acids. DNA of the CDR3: TGCAGCGTTAAGGGAGACAGGGACGAGCAGTACGTC. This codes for CSVKGDRDEQYV.

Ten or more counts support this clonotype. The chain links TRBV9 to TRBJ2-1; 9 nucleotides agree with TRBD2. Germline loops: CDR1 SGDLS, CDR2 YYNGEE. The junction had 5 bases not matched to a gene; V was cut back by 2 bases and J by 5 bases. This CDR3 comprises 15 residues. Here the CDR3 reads CASSVGAGGHNEQFF. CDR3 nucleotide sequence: TGTGCCAGCAGCGTCGGAGCGGGGGGCCACAATGAGCAGTTCTTC.

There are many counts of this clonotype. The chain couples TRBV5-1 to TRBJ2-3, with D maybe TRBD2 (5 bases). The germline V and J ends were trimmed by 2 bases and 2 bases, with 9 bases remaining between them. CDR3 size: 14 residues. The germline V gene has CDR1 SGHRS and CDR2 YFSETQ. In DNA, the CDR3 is TGCGCCAGCAGCTTCGGAGCGGACACAGATACGCAGTATTTT. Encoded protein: CASSFGADTDTQYF.

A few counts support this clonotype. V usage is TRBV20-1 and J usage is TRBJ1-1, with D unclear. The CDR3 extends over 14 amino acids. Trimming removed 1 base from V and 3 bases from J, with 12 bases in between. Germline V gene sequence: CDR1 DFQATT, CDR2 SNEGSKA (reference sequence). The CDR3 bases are TGCAGTGCTAGAGGCGGCGGGAGATACACTGAAGCTTTCTTT. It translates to CSARGGGRYTEAFF.

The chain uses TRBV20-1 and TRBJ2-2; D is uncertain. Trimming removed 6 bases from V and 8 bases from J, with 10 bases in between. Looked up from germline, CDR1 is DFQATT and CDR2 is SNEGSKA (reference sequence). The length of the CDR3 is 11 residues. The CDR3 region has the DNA TGCAGTGCGGAAGCCTCGGGGGAGCTGTTTTTT. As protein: CSAEASGELFF.

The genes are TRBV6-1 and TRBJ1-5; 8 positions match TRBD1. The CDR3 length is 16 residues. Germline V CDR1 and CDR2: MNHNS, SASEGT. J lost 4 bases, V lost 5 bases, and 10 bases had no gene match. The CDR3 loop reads CASSQPGQALNQPQHF. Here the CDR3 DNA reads TGTGCCAGCAGTCAACCGGGACAGGCATTAAATCAGCCCCAGCATTTT.

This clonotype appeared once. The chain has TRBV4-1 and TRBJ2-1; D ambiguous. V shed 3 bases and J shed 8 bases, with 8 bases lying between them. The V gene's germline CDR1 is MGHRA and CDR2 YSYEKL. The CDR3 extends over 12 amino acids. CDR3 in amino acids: CASSQGRDEQFF. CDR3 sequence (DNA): TGCGCCAGCAGCCAGGGTAGGGATGAGCAGTTCTTC.

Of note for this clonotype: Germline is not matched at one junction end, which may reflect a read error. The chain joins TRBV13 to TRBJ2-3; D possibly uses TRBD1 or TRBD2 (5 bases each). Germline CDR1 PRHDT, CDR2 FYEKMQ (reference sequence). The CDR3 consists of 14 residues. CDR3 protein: CASSLRLTTDTQFF. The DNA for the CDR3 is TGTGCCAGCAGCTTGCGACTAACGACAGATACGCAGTTTTTT.

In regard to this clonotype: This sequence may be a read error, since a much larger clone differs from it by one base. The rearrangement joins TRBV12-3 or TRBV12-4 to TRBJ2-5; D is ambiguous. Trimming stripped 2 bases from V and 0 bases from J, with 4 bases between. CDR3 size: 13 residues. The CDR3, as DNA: TGTGCCAGCAGTTTACACTACCAAGAGACCCAGTACTTC. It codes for CASSLHYQETQYF.

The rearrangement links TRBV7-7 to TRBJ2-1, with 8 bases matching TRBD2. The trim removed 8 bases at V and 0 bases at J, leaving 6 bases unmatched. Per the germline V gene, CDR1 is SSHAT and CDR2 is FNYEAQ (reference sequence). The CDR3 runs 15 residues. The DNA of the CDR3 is TGTGCCAGCGCATCAAGCGGGGGCTCCTACAATGAGCAGTTCTTC. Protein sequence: CASASSGGSYNEQFF.

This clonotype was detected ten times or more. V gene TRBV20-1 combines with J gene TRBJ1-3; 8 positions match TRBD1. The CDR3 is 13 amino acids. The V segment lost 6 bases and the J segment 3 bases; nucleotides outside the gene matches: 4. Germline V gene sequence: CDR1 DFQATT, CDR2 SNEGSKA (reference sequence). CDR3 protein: CSANTGGGNTIYF. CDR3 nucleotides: TGCAGTGCCAACACAGGGGGTGGAAACACCATATATTTT.